Below are 13 T cell receptor beta chains sequenced from a single sample in a study of OX40 agonist ivuxolimab in advanced cancers. Measured with immunoSEQ multiplex PCR; TCRdb has only the in-frame clones, and not every one. The data show under 95,000 clones, with roughly 88% seen just once and 6.5% to 7.5% held by the top ten. The input for sequencing was CD4+ or CD8+ T cells sorted from blood, taken in a trial of the OX40 agonist ivuxolimab. These receptor sequences come from an adult with an advanced solid tumor such as melanoma, head and neck, liver or kidney cancer.

This chain connects TRBV5-1 to TRBJ1-2, with D uncertain. The ends were cut back, 5 bases at V and 8 bases at J, with 19 bases in the middle. The CDR3 consists of 14 residues. Germline values: CDR1 SGHRS, CDR2 YFSETQ. The CDR3 nucleotides read TGCGCCAGCAGAGCATCCGAAGTCCAGGACGGCTACACCTTC. Its translation: CASRASEVQDGYTF.

This sequence joins TRBV7-8 and TRBJ2-1; possibly TRBD2 for D (6 bases). The CDR3 consists of 15 residues. Germline V CDR1 and CDR2: SGHVS, FQNEAQ. V lost 10 bases and J 0 bases, leaving 16 bases between the germline ends. Written as DNA, the CDR3 is TGTGCCACCAGACCTTTTAGCGGCTCCTACAATGAGCAGTTCTTC. Amino acids: CATRPFSGSYNEQFF.

This rearrangement joins TRBV30 to TRBJ2-2; tentative D call: TRBD1 (6 bases). In germline, CDR1 is GTSNPN, CDR2 SVGIG (reference sequence). The CDR3 has 14 residues. V shed 4 bases and J shed 3 bases, with 12 bases lying between them. CDR3 region: CAWTGVGYTGELFF. The CDR3 DNA reads as TGTGCCTGGACAGGGGTCGGGTACACCGGGGAGCTGTTTTTT. Variable domain in full (rest from reference TRBV30 and TRBJ2-2): SQTIHQWPATLVQPVGSPLSLECTVEGTSNPNLYWYRQAAGRGLQLLFYSVGIGQISSEVPQNLSASRPQDRQFILSSKKLLLSDSGFYLCAWTGVGYTGELFFGEGSRLTVL.

The genes are TRBV6-5 and TRBJ1-1; possible D gene TRBD1, 5 bases. This CDR3 is built from 12 residues. CDR1 is MNHEY and CDR2 is SVGAGI in the germline V gene. V was cut by 2 bases and J by 6 bases, with 7 bases left in between. This chain's CDR3 is CASSYGAPEAFF. The CDR3, as DNA: TGTGCCAGCAGTTACGGGGCCCCTGAAGCTTTCTTT.

Comments on this clone: Other nucleotide sequences from this sample produce the same CDR3. This chain links TRBV18 with TRBJ2-5, with D uncertain. The CDR3 is made up of 12 amino acids. Germline assignment: CDR1 KGHSH and CDR2 LQKENI. The V gene lost 3 bases and the J gene lost 1 base, with 3 bases spanning the gap. CDR3: CASSPRQETQYF. The CDR3 DNA reads as TGTGCCAGCTCACCTCGCCAAGAGACCCAGTACTTC.

This clone showed up just once. The rearrangement joins TRBV30 to TRBJ1-5; perhaps TRBD1 as D (6 bases). This CDR3 is built from 13 residues. Germline V gene sequence: CDR1 GTSNPN, CDR2 SVGIG (reference sequence). Trimming cost V 2 bases and J 4 bases, with 9 bases left between them. The CDR3 reads CAWSRGTNQPQHF. Here the CDR3 DNA reads TGTGCCTGGAGTCGGGGGACAAATCAGCCCCAGCATTTT.

The rearrangement links TRBV7-6 to TRBJ2-1; 8 positions agree with TRBD2. The germline gives CDR1 SGHVS, CDR2 FNYEAQ. J lost 5 bases, V lost 8 bases, and 11 bases had no gene match. The CDR3 totals 15 residues. The CDR3 DNA is TGTGCCAGCGCATGGAGCGGGGGAACTAACAATGAGCAGTTCTTC. Translation gives CASAWSGGTNNEQFF.

This rearrangement joins TRBV5-5 to TRBJ2-4; TRBD1 is a possible D gene (6 bases). Germline values: CDR1 SGHKS, CDR2 YYEKEE (reference sequence). V lost 4 bases, J lost 0 bases, and 11 bases lay in between. The CDR3 runs 15 residues. The CDR3 DNA follows: TGTGCCAGCAGCCCGGGACATCCAGCCAAAAACATTCAGTACTTC. Protein sequence: CASSPGHPAKNIQYF.

This clone was picked up a small number of times. The V gene is TRBV10-1, the J gene TRBJ2-7; possibly TRBD2 for D (7 bases). CDR1 WNHNN and CDR2 SYGVQD come from the germline V gene (reference sequence). This CDR3 is built from 15 residues. The V gene lost 2 bases and the J gene lost 4 bases, with 15 bases spanning the gap. The CDR3 region is CASSEGRGLLYEQYF. Here the CDR3 DNA reads TGCGCCAGCAGTGAGGGCAGGGGACTACTTTACGAGCAGTACTTC.

This chain connects TRBV7-9 to TRBJ2-7; 9 bases match TRBD2. The V gene end was trimmed by 4 bases and the J gene end by 1 base; junction bases not matched to a gene: 14. This CDR3 contains 18 residues. Germline V gives CDR1 SEHNR, CDR2 FQNEAQ (reference sequence). Here the CDR3 reads CASSSSGTSRYPSYEQYF. CDR3 sequence (DNA): TGTGCCAGCAGCTCATCGGGGACTAGCAGATACCCTTCCTACGAGCAGTACTTC.

In this sample, this clone turned up a few times. The V call is TRBV7-3, the J call TRBJ1-2; 7 positions agree with TRBD1. Trimming cost V 6 bases and J 5 bases; bases outside gene matches: 9. The CDR3 contains 14 residues. CDR1 is SGHTA, CDR2 FQGTGA, per germline. CDR3 bases: TGTGCCAGCAGTTCAGGGGGACCCTATTATGGCTACACCTTC. Amino acids: CASSSGGPYYGYTF.

In its sample, this clone was seen once. The J gene is TRBJ2-3, the V gene TRBV7-2; D might be TRBD2 (6 bases). CDR1 and CDR2 (germline): SGHTA, FQGNSA. V was cut by 1 base and J by 2 bases, with 7 bases left in between. This CDR3 is 14 amino acids long. The CDR3 DNA sequence: TGTGCCAGCAGCTTAGAGGACTACACAGATACGCAGTATTTT. Translated: CASSLEDYTDTQYF.

The chain uses TRBV9 and TRBJ2-3; 10 positions match TRBD2. V lost 1 base and J lost 6; bases outside the gene matches: 5. CDR3 length equals 15 residues. The V gene's germline CDR1 is SGDLS and CDR2 YYNGEE. CDR3: CASSVQREGLDTQYF. For the CDR3, the DNA is TGTGCCAGCAGCGTACAGCGGGAGGGCCTTGATACGCAGTATTTT.